A selection of T cell receptor beta chains follows, all from one sample in a study of blood T cell repertoires in COVID-19. Sequenced by immunoSEQ multiplex PCR; TCRdb stores in-frame clones only, minus some. The data contain some 240,000 clones, 75% to 90% of them seen just once; the ten biggest clones take up 6% to 9%. Input material: peripheral blood. Source of these receptors: a man in his sixties who had recovered from COVID-19. Each CDR3 is given with its conserved first and last residue. The order of the fields is J gene, D gene, V gene, clone size, CDR3 protein, CDR3 DNA. D genes are given only for firm matches. Only some rows state a clone size, as once, few, many or a class for expanded clones.

TRBJ2-2 | TRBD2 | TRBV5-4 | - | CASSRLAPRGTGELFF | TGTGCCAGCAGCCGACTAGCGCCCCGGGGCACCGGGGAGCTGTTTTTT
TRBJ2-7 | TRBD1 | TRBV9 | - | CASSNYRDRAYEQYF | TGTGCCAGCTCAAATTACCGGGACAGGGCCTACGAGCAGTACTTC
TRBJ2-3 | TRBD2 | TRBV5-1 | - | CASSTLAGGPDTQYF | TGCGCCAGCAGCACACTAGCGGGGGGGCCAGATACGCAGTATTTT
TRBJ2-2 | TRBD1 | TRBV18 | - | CASSRGQGATGELFF | TGTGCCAGCTCCCGGGGACAGGGGGCCACCGGGGAGCTGTTTTTT
TRBJ1-4 | TRBD1 | TRBV6-1 | - | CASSAQAGGVSYEKLFF | TGTGCCAGCAGTGCCCAGGCAGGGGGTGTATCATATGAAAAACTGTTTTTT
TRBJ2-1 | - | TRBV7-2 | - | CASSPRGSNNEQFF | TGTGCCAGCAGCCCACGGGGGTCCAACAATGAGCAGTTCTTC
TRBJ2-1 | - | TRBV11-2 | - | CASSLRTAYNEQFF | TGTGCCAGCAGCTTGAGGACAGCCTACAATGAGCAGTTCTTC
TRBJ1-2 | - | TRBV5-6 | - | CASSRNIGSIGAGSYGYTF | TGTGCCAGCAGCCGGAATATAGGGTCGATAGGGGCAGGAAGCTATGGCTACACCTTC
TRBJ2-1 | TRBD2 | TRBV24-1 | - | CATSDNVAGGERGVHEQFF | TGTGCCACCAGTGATAATGTAGCGGGGGGTGAACGAGGAGTCCATGAGCAGTTCTTC
TRBJ2-3 | - | TRBV20-1 | - | CSAPFTDTQYF | TGCAGTGCCCCCTTCACAGATACGCAGTATTTT
TRBJ2-1 | - | TRBV6-1 | - | CASSSGRGYNEQFF | TGTGCCAGCAGTTCCGGTAGAGGCTACAATGAGCAGTTCTTC
TRBJ1-2 | - | TRBV9 | once | CASSVDGQYGYTF | TGTGCCAGCAGCGTAGACGGACAATATGGCTACACCTTC
TRBJ2-5 | - | TRBV13 | - | CASSTTANRAQETQYF | TGTGCCAGCAGCACCACCGCGAACAGGGCACAAGAGACCCAGTACTTC
TRBJ2-2 | - | TRBV15 | - | CATSRNAGNTGELFF | TGTGCCACCAGCAGAAATGCGGGCAACACCGGGGAGCTGTTTTTT
TRBJ2-3 | - | TRBV6-6 | - | CASSYGQGLEGDTQYF | TGTGCCAGCAGTTACGGGCAGGGGCTAGAGGGGGATACGCAGTATTTT
TRBJ2-5 | TRBD1 | TRBV5-4 | - | CASSIVGTGAETQYF | TGTGCCAGCAGCATAGTCGGGACAGGGGCAGAGACCCAGTACTTC
TRBJ2-3 | TRBD2 | TRBV2 | - | CASIRNPTSGSDTQYF | TGTGCCAGCATAAGGAATCCGACTAGCGGATCAGATACGCAGTATTTT
TRBJ2-3 | - | TRBV7-8 | once | CASSFLSGPDTQYF | TGTGCCAGCAGCTTCTTATCGGGTCCCGATACGCAGTATTTT
TRBJ2-7 | - | TRBV3-1/TRBV3-2 | - | CASSRRMGAPYEQYF | TGTGCCAGCAGCCGGCGCATGGGGGCCCCCTACGAGCAGTACTTC
TRBJ1-2 | - | TRBV5-4 | - | CASSPKNYGGGYTF | TGTGCCAGCAGCCCAAAAAATTACGGCGGTGGCTACACCTTC
TRBJ2-7 | TRBD1 | TRBV27 | few | CASSLLQGASYEQYF | TGTGCCAGCAGTTTACTGCAGGGGGCCTCCTACGAGCAGTACTTC
TRBJ1-5 | - | TRBV11-2 | - | CASSFGQGYSNQPQHF | TGTGCCAGCAGCTTCGGGCAGGGATATAGCAATCAGCCCCAGCATTTT